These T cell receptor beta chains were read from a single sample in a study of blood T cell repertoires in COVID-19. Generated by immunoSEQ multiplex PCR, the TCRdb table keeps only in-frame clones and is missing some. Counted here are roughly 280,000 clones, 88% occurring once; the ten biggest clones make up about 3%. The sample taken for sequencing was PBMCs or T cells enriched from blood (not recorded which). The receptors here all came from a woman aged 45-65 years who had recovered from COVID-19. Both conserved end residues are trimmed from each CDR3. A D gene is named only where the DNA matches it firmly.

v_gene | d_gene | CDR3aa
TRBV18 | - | ASSPSENYGYT
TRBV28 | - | ASSFSGQPQH
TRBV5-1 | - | ASQNRDPLSPLH
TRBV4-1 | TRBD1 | ASSQPTGRGKDQPQH
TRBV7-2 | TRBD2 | ASSLASGSTETQY
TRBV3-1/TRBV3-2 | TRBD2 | ASSQTSGAYNEQF
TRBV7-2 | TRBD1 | ASSSDRPNQPQH
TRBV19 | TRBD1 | ASHNRDRPYEQY
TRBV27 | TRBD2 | ASSFFGTSGSDTGELF
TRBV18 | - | ASSPPRPGGVKLF
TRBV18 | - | ASSPLPQGKNYGYT
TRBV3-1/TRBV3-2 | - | ASSQGRGVSQPQH
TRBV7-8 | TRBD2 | ASSSTLAGVIYEQF
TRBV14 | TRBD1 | ASSHGTGESSPLH
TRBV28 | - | ASTGQGRGYT
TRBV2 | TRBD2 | ASSGRLAGDNHEQY
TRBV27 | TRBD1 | ASSLLTGGNQPQH
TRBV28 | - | ASSWGMFENTIY
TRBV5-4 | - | ASSLISEYNEQF
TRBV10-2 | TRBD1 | ASRGQGYTEAF
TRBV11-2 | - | ASSLVAGARDEQF
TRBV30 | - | AWSAQGSGKLF
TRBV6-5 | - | ASTPDSLPHYGYT
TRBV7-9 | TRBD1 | ASSPDRGYTEAF
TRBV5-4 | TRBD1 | ASSLGGRGANTIY
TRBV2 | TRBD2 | ASSSQGLADYNEQF
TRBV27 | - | ASSSLKVYQETQY
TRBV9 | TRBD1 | ASPYRGRREKLF
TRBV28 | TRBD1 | ASSLHPQGANGYT
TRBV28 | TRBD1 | ASRDRTNNQPQH
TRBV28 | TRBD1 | ASRGTGGQPQH
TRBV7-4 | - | ASSSQNGGFRQPQH
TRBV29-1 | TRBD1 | SAKDRGRAETQY
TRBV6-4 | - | ASSDITGKPYNEQF
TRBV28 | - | ASSLYDTEDYSNQPQH
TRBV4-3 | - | ASSPGSPDYEQY
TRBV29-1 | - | SVLAGGAF
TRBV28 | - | ASSFDSDSVYGYT
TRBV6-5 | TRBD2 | ASSWTSANTGELF
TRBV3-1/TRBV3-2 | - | ASSPEQGRYSGNTIY
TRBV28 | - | ASSLRGATAGYGYT
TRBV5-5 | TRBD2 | ASSLTSSGRAGQF
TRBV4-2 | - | ASSQDQIAEQF
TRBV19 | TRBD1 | ASQRGAGQGYGYT
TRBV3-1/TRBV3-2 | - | ASSRRQGPGDSPLH
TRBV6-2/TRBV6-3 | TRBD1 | ASSYPQGAGNQPQH
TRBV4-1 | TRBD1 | ASSQEGPGTGVLGANVLT
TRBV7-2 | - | ASSSVFNEQF
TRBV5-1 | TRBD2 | ASSLELAGKTQY
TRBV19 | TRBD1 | ASSIGTGYAPLH
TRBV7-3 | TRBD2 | ASSLGTSGRRLGGEQF